These T cell receptor beta chains were read from a single sample in a study of blood T cell repertoires in COVID-19. Assay used: immunoSEQ multiplex PCR; TCRdb lists only in-frame clones, some missing. The repertoire includes over 60,000 clones, almost 90% of them detected once, and 4% to 6.5% sits in the top ten. The material sequenced was peripheral blood. The origin of the receptors is a man aged 50 to 59 with acute or convalescent COVID-19. Each CDR3 is given with its conserved first and last residue. The D gene is left open where the match is weak. Only part of the rows carry a size: once, few, many, or a class if the clone is expanded.

TRBJ1-5 | . | . | TRBV6-5 | TGTGCCAGCAGTCGGGCAGGGGACAACAATCAGCCCCAGCATTTT | CASSRAGDNNQPQHF
TRBJ2-3 | . | TRBD2 | TRBV7-6 | TGTGCCAGCAGGCCAAAGGGGCGGGAGGGCCCCAGATACGCAGTATTT | CASRPKGREGPRYAVF
TRBJ1-2 | once | . | TRBV27 | TGTGCCAGCAGTCACGGACAAGGAAACTATGGCTACACCTTC | CASSHGQGNYGYTF
TRBJ2-1 | once | TRBD2 | TRBV15 | TGTGCCACCAGCGGTCGCGGGACTAGTAGCGATGAGCAGTTCTTC | CATSGRGTSSDEQFF
TRBJ2-6 | . | . | TRBV19 | TGTGCCAGTAGCCACAGAGCTGGGGCCAACGTCCTGACTTTC | CASSHRAGANVLTF
TRBJ2-7 | . | . | TRBV11-3 | TGTGCCAGCAGCTTACGAGGGAGCGGCGAGCAGTACTTC | CASSLRGSGEQYF
TRBJ2-7 | . | TRBD1 | TRBV10-3 | TGTGCCATCAGTGGAGGGACAGGGATCGACGAGCAGTACTTC | CAISGGTGIDEQYF
TRBJ2-5 | . | . | TRBV7-8 | TGTGCCAGCAGCTCCGCAACGGACTCCCAAGAGACCCAGTACTTC | CASSSATDSQETQYF
TRBJ2-6 | . | . | TRBV6-5 | TGTGCCACCTCGAGGGGGGGGGCCAACGTCCTGACTTTC | CATSRGGANVLTF
TRBJ1-1 | . | . | TRBV6-2/TRBV6-3 | TGTGCCAGCAGTTACACAAGGACGGGGGGGACTGAAGCTTTCTTT | CASSYTRTGGTEAFF
TRBJ2-7 | . | . | TRBV19 | TGTGCCAGTAGCCGAGGAGGGGCAGGGATTACCTACGAGCAGTACTTC | CASSRGGAGITYEQYF
TRBJ1-6 | . | TRBD1 | TRBV18 | TGTGCCAGCTCACCCAAACAGGGGGCCGACACCTATAATTCACCCCTCCACTTT | CASSPKQGADTYNSPLHF
TRBJ2-5 | . | TRBD2 | TRBV27 | TGTGCCAGCGGGAGAGCGGGAGGGCCCGAGACCCAGTACTTC | CASGRAGGPETQYF
TRBJ1-6 | . | TRBD1 | TRBV9 | TGTGCCAGCAGCGTAGCTCGGGACAGGGCAGGGTCACCCCTCCACTTT | CASSVARDRAGSPLHF
TRBJ1-2 | . | . | TRBV6-5 | TGTGCCAGCATGACCGACACTTATGGCTACACCTTC | CASMTDTYGYTF
TRBJ2-1 | . | TRBD2 | TRBV14 | TGTGCCAGCAGCCAAGAAATACTAGCGGGAGGTAGTGAGCAGTTCTTC | CASSQEILAGGSEQFF
TRBJ2-1 | . | TRBD2 | TRBV5-4 | TGTGCCAGCAGCTATACCCTTCTGCTAGCGGGGTCCTACAATGAGCAGTTCTTC | CASSYTLLLAGSYNEQFF
TRBJ2-5 | . | . | TRBV21-1 | TGTGCCAGCAGCAAAGCAGCCTCGGGGCAGGGGTTTTTAGAGACCCAGTACTTC | CASSKAASGQGFLETQYF
TRBJ1-1 | . | TRBD1 | TRBV9 | TGTGCCAGCAGCGTGATGACAGGGGGCACTGAAGCTTTCTTT | CASSVMTGGTEAFF
TRBJ1-1 | . | . | TRBV23-1 | TGCGCCAGCGGCGACAGGAACCACACTGAAGCTTTCTTT | CASGDRNHTEAFF
TRBJ1-2 | . | . | TRBV2 | TGTGCCAGCAGTGGTGATACTACCCATGGCTACACCTTC | CASSGDTTHGYTF
TRBJ2-3 | . | . | TRBV24-1 | TGTGCCACCGGTGCAGGGGACACGCAGTATTTT | CATGAGDTQYF
TRBJ2-7 | . | TRBD1 | TRBV7-2 | TGTGCCAGCAGCTCCGGACAGGGGTTCTACGAGCAGCACTTC | CASSSGQGFYEQHF
TRBJ1-5 | . | . | TRBV7-9 | TGTGCCAGCAGCTTAGGAGGGTTGGGTCAGCCCCAGCATTTT | CASSLGGLGQPQHF
TRBJ1-2 | . | TRBD1 | TRBV30 | TGTGCCTGGAAGGACAGGGGGGCCTACTATGGCTACACCTTC | CAWKDRGAYYGYTF
TRBJ2-1 | . | TRBD2 | TRBV7-6 | TGTGCCAGCAGCCTCTTTGCGGGAGGGCCCTCTGAGCAGTTCTTC | CASSLFAGGPSEQFF
TRBJ2-1 | . | . | TRBV5-4 | TGTGCCAGCAGCCGCCTCGGGAGTGGCTCGTCCAATGAGCAGTTCTTC | CASSRLGSGSSNEQFF
TRBJ2-2 | . | . | TRBV6-5 | TGTGCCAGCACGGGACAAGTCCCCGGGGAGCTGTTTTTT | CASTGQVPGELFF
TRBJ2-5 | once | TRBD2 | TRBV11-3 | TGTGCCAGCAGCTTTAATAGCGGGAGTTTAGAGACCCAGTACTTC | CASSFNSGSLETQYF
TRBJ2-2 | . | TRBD2 | TRBV5-1 | TGCGCCAGCAGCTTCTTAGCGGGGGAGACCGGGGAGCTGTTTTTT | CASSFLAGETGELFF
TRBJ2-1 | . | TRBD2 | TRBV18 | TGTGCCAGCTCCCCACTAGCGGGAGGGCCCAATGAGCAGTTCTTC | CASSPLAGGPNEQFF
TRBJ1-5 | . | . | TRBV6-4 | TGTGCCAGCATTGAGGAGGGGCCTTATAGCAATCAGCCCCAGCATTTT | CASIEEGPYSNQPQHF
TRBJ1-5 | . | TRBD1 | TRBV30 | TGTGCCTGGAGTAGTACAGGGGTTCAGCCCCAGCATTTT | CAWSSTGVQPQHF
TRBJ1-5 | once | . | TRBV19 | TGTGCCAGTAGTATTCGGGGGGAACAGCCCCAGCATTTT | CASSIRGEQPQHF
TRBJ2-7 | . | TRBD2 | TRBV18 | TGTGCCAGCTCACCGCCGACTAGCGGGAGTCCCTACGAGCAGTACTTC | CASSPPTSGSPYEQYF
TRBJ2-2 | . | . | TRBV6-6 | TGTGCCAGCAGCACCAACAGGGACACCGGGGAGCTGTTTTTT | CASSTNRDTGELFF
TRBJ2-2 | once | . | TRBV29-1 | TGCAGCGTTGGACACCAGAACACCGGGGAGCTGTTTTTT | CSVGHQNTGELFF